Sequencing of this T cell receptor beta chain was carried out in a study of beta chain features in type 1 diabetes. Reverse transcribing all isolated RNA meant expressed TCRB transcripts were sequenced. Naive, central memory and regulatory T cell samples produced a mean of about 3.5 million reads. Only in-frame clones appear in the TCRdb table, and some are missing; sequencing was by immunoSEQ multiplex PCR. The sample carries hundreds of thousands of clones, 30% recorded once. Concerning this clone: What it recognizes is unknown.

The CDR3 runs 13 residues. The germline V and J ends were trimmed by 0 bases and 4 bases, with 7 bases remaining between them. Per the germline V gene, CDR1 is SGHRS and CDR2 is YFSETQ. Sorting that relied on CD45RO/CCR7/CD25/CD127/CD95/CD27 yielded CD4+ naive, central memory, regulatory and stem cell-like memory cells. Study outcomes and limitations: Sequencing of cDNA might inflate the share of cells that strongly express TCR. Across all four CD4+ subsets, people with type 1 diabetes showed modestly shorter TCRB CDR3s.

J is TRBJ1-1 and V is TRBV5-1; weak D call: TRBD1 (6 bases). The origin of this receptor is a man aged 18 to 30 in good health. The specimen sequenced was naive CD4+ T cells from blood. The CDR3 loop reads CASSLEGVTEAFF. The CDR3 coding sequence is TGCGCCAGCAGCTTGGAGGGGGTCACTGAAGCTTTCTTT.